Listed below are T cell receptor beta chains from one sample, sequenced in a study of blood T cell repertoires in COVID-19. Measured with immunoSEQ multiplex PCR; TCRdb has only the in-frame clones, and not every one. The profile covers 350,000 to 450,000 clones, with 90% to 95% appearing a single time and about 0.9% taken by the ten largest. Sequences were obtained from PBMCs or T cells enriched from blood (not recorded which). The receptor set was obtained from a woman aged 40 to 50 who had been exposed to COVID-19. CDR3s include the opening cysteine and the closing phenylalanine or tryptophan. D genes are given only for firm matches. Some rows have no size entry. The others give once, few or many, or a class for an expanded clone.

D gene: .
J gene: TRBJ1-3
clone size: .
V gene: TRBV11-2
CDR3 protein: CAGGRTSGNTIYF
CDR3 DNA: TGTGCCGGAGGACGTACCTCTGGAAACACCATATATTTT

D gene: TRBD1
J gene: TRBJ2-4
clone size: .
V gene: TRBV19
CDR3 protein: CASSPLQSGQSKNIQYF
CDR3 DNA: TGTGCCAGTAGTCCCCTCCAGTCGGGACAGTCCAAAAACATTCAGTACTTC

D gene: .
J gene: TRBJ1-1
clone size: few
V gene: TRBV6-5
CDR3 protein: CASSYFRVMNTEAFF
CDR3 DNA: TGTGCCAGCAGTTACTTCCGGGTTATGAACACTGAAGCTTTCTTT

D gene: TRBD1
J gene: TRBJ1-1
clone size: .
V gene: TRBV13
CDR3 protein: CASSLYIGGRGTEAFF
CDR3 DNA: TGTGCCAGCAGCTTATATATAGGGGGCCGTGGCACTGAAGCTTTCTTT

D gene: TRBD2
J gene: TRBJ2-7
clone size: .
V gene: TRBV6-4
CDR3 protein: CARGLAGLYEQYF
CDR3 DNA: TGTGCCAGGGGACTAGCGGGTCTCTACGAGCAGTACTTC

D gene: .
J gene: TRBJ1-2
clone size: .
V gene: TRBV5-1
CDR3 protein: CASSLAGVRGISYGYTF
CDR3 DNA: TGCGCCAGCAGCTTGGCCGGAGTGCGCGGCATCTCCTATGGCTACACCTTC

D gene: .
J gene: TRBJ1-2
clone size: once
V gene: TRBV18
CDR3 protein: CATRDLGGYTF
CDR3 DNA: TGTGCCACCAGGGACTTAGGTGGCTACACCTTC

D gene: TRBD1
J gene: TRBJ1-1
clone size: .
V gene: TRBV5-5
CDR3 protein: CASTGVSEAFF
CDR3 DNA: TGTGCCAGTACAGGGGTTTCTGAAGCTTTCTTT

D gene: .
J gene: TRBJ1-6
clone size: .
V gene: TRBV6-5
CDR3 protein: CASAGGQTNSPLHF
CDR3 DNA: TGTGCCAGCGCGGGAGGGCAGACTAATTCACCCCTCCACTTT

D gene: TRBD1
J gene: TRBJ1-2
clone size: .
V gene: TRBV15
CDR3 protein: CATSRKQGAHGYTF
CDR3 DNA: TGTGCCACCAGCAGGAAACAGGGGGCCCATGGCTACACCTTC

D gene: .
J gene: TRBJ1-1
clone size: .
V gene: TRBV19
CDR3 protein: CASSPPWTANTEAFF
CDR3 DNA: TGTGCCAGTAGTCCGCCCTGGACAGCGAACACTGAAGCTTTCTTT

D gene: TRBD1
J gene: TRBJ1-5
clone size: .
V gene: TRBV2
CDR3 protein: CASSGQGSPINQPQHF
CDR3 DNA: TGTGCCAGCAGCGGACAGGGATCCCCCATCAATCAGCCCCAGCATTTT

D gene: .
J gene: TRBJ2-1
clone size: .
V gene: TRBV19
CDR3 protein: CASSIARQNEQFF
CDR3 DNA: TGTGCCAGTAGTATAGCCCGCCAGAATGAGCAGTTCTTC

D gene: TRBD2
J gene: TRBJ2-7
clone size: .
V gene: TRBV10-3
CDR3 protein: CATERQGLAGGLGEQYF
CDR3 DNA: TGTGCCACCGAGCGGCAGGGACTAGCGGGAGGATTAGGAGAGCAGTACTTC

D gene: .
J gene: TRBJ1-1
clone size: few
V gene: TRBV5-4
CDR3 protein: CASSMNTEAFF
CDR3 DNA: TGTGCCAGCAGTATGAACACTGAAGCTTTCTTT

D gene: .
J gene: TRBJ1-2
clone size: once
V gene: TRBV5-1
CDR3 protein: CASSAGQLNYGYTF
CDR3 DNA: TGCGCCAGCAGCGCCGGACAGTTAAACTATGGCTACACCTTC

D gene: .
J gene: TRBJ1-3
clone size: .
V gene: TRBV5-4
CDR3 protein: CASSSGGGFGSGNTIYF
CDR3 DNA: TGTGCCAGCAGCTCGGGAGGAGGATTTGGTTCTGGAAACACCATATATTTT

D gene: .
J gene: TRBJ1-1
clone size: once
V gene: TRBV11-2
CDR3 protein: CASSRQIMNTEAFF
CDR3 DNA: TGTGCCAGCAGCCGTCAGATAATGAACACTGAAGCTTTCTTT

D gene: .
J gene: TRBJ2-7
clone size: .
V gene: TRBV18
CDR3 protein: CASSPREMHEQYF
CDR3 DNA: TGTGCCAGCTCACCTCGGGAAATGCACGAGCAGTACTTC

D gene: TRBD1
J gene: TRBJ1-2
clone size: .
V gene: TRBV19
CDR3 protein: CATTDPRDSNYGYTF
CDR3 DNA: TGTGCCACAACCGACCCCCGGGACAGCAACTATGGCTACACCTTC

D gene: .
J gene: TRBJ1-1
clone size: once
V gene: TRBV20-1
CDR3 protein: CSPYRNTEAFF
CDR3 DNA: TGCAGCCCTTACAGGAACACTGAAGCTTTCTTT

D gene: .
J gene: TRBJ2-7
clone size: .
V gene: TRBV28
CDR3 protein: CASSPGSWGEQYF
CDR3 DNA: TGTGCCAGCAGCCCGGGGTCCTGGGGCGAGCAGTACTTC

D gene: TRBD1
J gene: TRBJ2-1
clone size: once
V gene: TRBV4-3
CDR3 protein: CASSQDPTGVYNEQFF
CDR3 DNA: TGCGCCAGCAGCCAAGATCCCACAGGGGTTTACAATGAGCAGTTCTTC

D gene: .
J gene: TRBJ2-1
clone size: once
V gene: TRBV24-1
CDR3 protein: CATSGRSLDGGYDNEQFF
CDR3 DNA: TGTGCCACCAGTGGCCGCTCTCTTGACGGGGGATACGACAATGAGCAGTTCTTC

D gene: TRBD1
J gene: TRBJ1-4
clone size: .
V gene: TRBV19
CDR3 protein: CASSTGTGRGVNEKLFF
CDR3 DNA: TGTGCCAGTAGTACGGGGACAGGAAGGGGGGTTAATGAAAAACTGTTTTTT

D gene: TRBD2
J gene: TRBJ2-3
clone size: .
V gene: TRBV13
CDR3 protein: CASSLPHSGGVADTQYF
CDR3 DNA: TGTGCCAGCAGCCTGCCCCATAGCGGGGGGGTAGCAGATACGCAGTATTTT

D gene: .
J gene: TRBJ1-1
clone size: .
V gene: TRBV19
CDR3 protein: CASNSDRRNTEAFF
CDR3 DNA: TGTGCCAGTAATTCCGACAGGAGGAACACTGAAGCTTTCTTT

D gene: TRBD1
J gene: TRBJ1-6
clone size: .
V gene: TRBV3-1/TRBV3-2
CDR3 protein: CASSQVDRDYSPLHF
CDR3 DNA: TGTGCCAGCAGCCAAGTGGACAGGGACTACTCACCCCTCCACTTT

D gene: TRBD1
J gene: TRBJ1-6
clone size: .
V gene: TRBV7-9
CDR3 protein: CASSPRQGGNSPLHF
CDR3 DNA: TGTGCCAGCAGCCCGAGACAGGGAGGTAATTCACCCCTCCACTTT

D gene: .
J gene: TRBJ1-2
clone size: .
V gene: TRBV5-1
CDR3 protein: CASSEQNYGYTF
CDR3 DNA: TGCGCCAGCAGCGAACAGAACTATGGCTACACCTTC

D gene: .
J gene: TRBJ2-1
clone size: .
V gene: TRBV7-9
CDR3 protein: CASSLAGQGSIYNEQFF
CDR3 DNA: TGTGCCAGCAGCTTAGCCGGCCAGGGGTCCATATACAATGAGCAGTTCTTC

D gene: TRBD1
J gene: TRBJ1-3
clone size: .
V gene: TRBV5-8
CDR3 protein: CASSTGDRSGNTIYF
CDR3 DNA: TGTGCCAGCAGTACAGGGGATCGGTCTGGAAACACCATATATTTT

D gene: .
J gene: TRBJ1-2
clone size: .
V gene: TRBV27
CDR3 protein: CASSFSLSVYYGYTF
CDR3 DNA: TGTGCCAGCAGTTTTTCGTTAAGCGTTTACTATGGCTACACCTTC

D gene: TRBD2
J gene: TRBJ2-1
clone size: .
V gene: TRBV5-4
CDR3 protein: CASSTPNPASGYNEQFF
CDR3 DNA: TGTGCCAGCAGCACCCCGAACCCGGCTAGCGGTTACAATGAGCAGTTCTTC

D gene: TRBD2
J gene: TRBJ2-2
clone size: .
V gene: TRBV5-1
CDR3 protein: CASSHGGAVGLAGLTGELFF
CDR3 DNA: TGCGCCAGCAGCCATGGTGGGGCAGTCGGACTAGCGGGGCTTACCGGGGAGCTGTTTTTT

D gene: .
J gene: TRBJ2-7
clone size: once
V gene: TRBV13
CDR3 protein: CASRTAGGQSSYEQYF
CDR3 DNA: TGTGCCAGCAGAACCGCGGGGGGACAGAGCTCCTACGAGCAGTACTTC

D gene: TRBD2
J gene: TRBJ2-1
clone size: once
V gene: TRBV4-2
CDR3 protein: CASSQEGLAVYNEQFF
CDR3 DNA: TGTGCCAGCAGCCAAGAGGGGCTAGCGGTATACAATGAGCAGTTCTTC

D gene: .
J gene: TRBJ1-2
clone size: .
V gene: TRBV7-9
CDR3 protein: CASSPNNPQGSGYTF
CDR3 DNA: TGTGCCAGCAGTCCAAACAATCCCCAGGGCTCTGGCTACACCTTC

D gene: .
J gene: TRBJ2-2
clone size: .
V gene: TRBV7-2
CDR3 protein: CASSLAMGAGELFF
CDR3 DNA: TGTGCCAGCAGCTTGGCTATGGGAGCGGGGGAGCTGTTTTTT

D gene: TRBD1
J gene: TRBJ1-5
clone size: once
V gene: TRBV11-3
CDR3 protein: CASINRDRASQPQHF
CDR3 DNA: TGTGCCAGCATCAACCGGGACAGGGCTAGTCAGCCCCAGCATTTT

D gene: .
J gene: TRBJ1-1
clone size: .
V gene: TRBV18
CDR3 protein: CASSPFGGGGPTEAFF
CDR3 DNA: TGTGCCAGCTCACCGTTCGGGGGCGGGGGTCCCACTGAAGCTTTCTTT

D gene: .
J gene: TRBJ2-3
clone size: .
V gene: TRBV7-6
CDR3 protein: CASSPIFTDTQYF
CDR3 DNA: TGTGCCAGCAGCCCCATTTTCACAGATACGCAGTATTTT